This T cell receptor beta chain stems from a study of T cell responses to AZD1222 COVID-19 vaccine. Whole-study results and caveats: Clonal diversity was possibly underestimated; the donors were predominantly white British and more often female. Vaccine-related CD4 TCRs covered spike, predominating at 160-218 and 743-854. Scientists sampled the repertoires only once the peak T cell response had passed.

A remark on this clone: Its antigen is not identified.

The table came from immunoSEQ multiplex PCR; TCRdb's copy has only in-frame clones and leaves some out. Among roughly 170,000 clones listed, roughly 87% were seen once. Germline V gene data show CDR1 as KGHSH and CDR2 as LQKENI. V shed 5 bases and J shed 6 bases, with 10 bases lying between them. This CDR3 has 12 residues. V and J are TRBV18 and TRBJ1-1; tentatively, D is TRBD1 (5 bases). This sequence originates from an adult in good health. The sequenced sample was peripheral blood, obtained on day 0 of AZD1222 vaccination. The CDR3 here is CASSTDSSEAFF. The CDR3 DNA sequence: TGTGCCAGCTCAACAGACAGCTCTGAAGCTTTCTTT. Full variable domain (remainder filled in from reference TRBV18 and TRBJ1-1): NAGVMQNPRHLVRRRGQEARLRCSPMKGHSHVYWYRQLPEEGLKFMVYLQKENIIDESGMPKERFSAEFPKEGPSILRIQQVVRGDSAAYFCASSTDSSEAFFGQGTRLTVV.